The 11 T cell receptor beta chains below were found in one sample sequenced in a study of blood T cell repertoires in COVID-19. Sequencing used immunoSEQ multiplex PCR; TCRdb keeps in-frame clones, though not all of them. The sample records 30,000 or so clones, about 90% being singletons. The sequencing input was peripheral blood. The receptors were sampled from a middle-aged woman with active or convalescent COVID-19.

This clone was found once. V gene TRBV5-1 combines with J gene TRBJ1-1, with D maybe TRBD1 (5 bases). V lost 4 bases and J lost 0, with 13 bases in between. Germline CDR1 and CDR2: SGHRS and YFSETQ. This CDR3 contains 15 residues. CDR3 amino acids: CASSRDRILNTEAFF. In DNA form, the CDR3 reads TGCGCCAGCAGCCGAGACAGAATTTTGAACACTGAAGCTTTCTTT. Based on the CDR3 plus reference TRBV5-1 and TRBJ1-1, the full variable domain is KAGVTQTPRYLIKTRGQQVTLSCSPISGHRSVSWYQQTPGQGLQFLFEYFSETQRNKGNFPGRFSGRQFSNSRSEMNVSTLELGDSALYLCASSRDRILNTEAFFGQGTRLTVV.

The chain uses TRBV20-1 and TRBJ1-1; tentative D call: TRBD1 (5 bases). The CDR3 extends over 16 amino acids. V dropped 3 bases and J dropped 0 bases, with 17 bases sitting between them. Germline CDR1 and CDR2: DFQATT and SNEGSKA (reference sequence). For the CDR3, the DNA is TGCAGTGCTAGTAGGCAGGGCGGTCCCATGAACACTGAAGCTTTCTTT. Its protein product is CSASRQGGPMNTEAFF.

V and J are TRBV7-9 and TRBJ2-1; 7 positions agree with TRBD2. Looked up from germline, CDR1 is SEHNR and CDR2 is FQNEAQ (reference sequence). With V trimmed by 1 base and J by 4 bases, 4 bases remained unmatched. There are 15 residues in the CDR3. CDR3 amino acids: CASSLDGGSYNEQFF. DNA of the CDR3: TGTGCCAGCAGCTTAGATGGCGGGAGTTACAATGAGCAGTTCTTC.

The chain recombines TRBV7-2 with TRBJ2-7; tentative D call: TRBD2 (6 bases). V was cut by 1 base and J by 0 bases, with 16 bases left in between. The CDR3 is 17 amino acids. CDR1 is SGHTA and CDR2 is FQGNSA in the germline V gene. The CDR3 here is CASSLGGGTRSSYEQYF. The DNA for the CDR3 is TGTGCCAGCAGCTTAGGTGGCGGGACTCGAAGCTCCTACGAGCAGTACTTC. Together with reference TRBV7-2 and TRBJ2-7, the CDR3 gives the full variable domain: GAGVSQSPSNKVTEKGKDVELRCDPISGHTALYWYRQSLGQGLEFLIYFQGNSAPDKSGLPSDRFSAERTGGSVSTLTIQRTQQEDSAVYLCASSLGGGTRSSYEQYFGPGTRLTVT.

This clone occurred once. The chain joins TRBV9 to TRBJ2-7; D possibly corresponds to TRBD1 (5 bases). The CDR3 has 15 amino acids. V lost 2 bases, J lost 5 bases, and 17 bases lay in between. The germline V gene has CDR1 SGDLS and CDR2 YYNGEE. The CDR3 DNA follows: TGTGCCAGCAGCGTTTCAGGGTCCCGCTTCGACGAGCAGTACTTC. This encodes CASSVSGSRFDEQYF. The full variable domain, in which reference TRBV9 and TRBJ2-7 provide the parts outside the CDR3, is DSGVTQTPKHLITATGQRVTLRCSPRSGDLSVYWYQQSLDQGLQFLIQYYNGEERAKGNILERFSAQQFPDLHSELNLSSLELGDSALYFCASSVSGSRFDEQYFGPGTRLTVT.

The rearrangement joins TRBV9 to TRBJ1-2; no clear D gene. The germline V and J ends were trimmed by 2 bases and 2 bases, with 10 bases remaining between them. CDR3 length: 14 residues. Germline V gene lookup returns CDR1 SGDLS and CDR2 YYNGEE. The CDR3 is CASSVLTANYGYTF. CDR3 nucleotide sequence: TGTGCCAGCAGCGTCCTAACAGCAAACTATGGCTACACCTTC.

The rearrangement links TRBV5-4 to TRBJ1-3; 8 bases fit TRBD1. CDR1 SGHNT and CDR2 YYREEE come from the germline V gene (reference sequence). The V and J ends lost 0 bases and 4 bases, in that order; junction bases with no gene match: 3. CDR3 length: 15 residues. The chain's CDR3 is CASSLETGVGNTIYF. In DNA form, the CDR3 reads TGTGCCAGCAGCTTGGAGACAGGGGTAGGAAACACCATATATTTT.

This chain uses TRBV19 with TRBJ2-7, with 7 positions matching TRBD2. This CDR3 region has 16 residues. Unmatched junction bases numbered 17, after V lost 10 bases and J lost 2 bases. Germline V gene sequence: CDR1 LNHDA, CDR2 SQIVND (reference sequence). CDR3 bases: TGTGCCACCCGACTAGCCACACATCCCGCCACCTACGAGCAGTACTTC. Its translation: CATRLATHPATYEQYF.

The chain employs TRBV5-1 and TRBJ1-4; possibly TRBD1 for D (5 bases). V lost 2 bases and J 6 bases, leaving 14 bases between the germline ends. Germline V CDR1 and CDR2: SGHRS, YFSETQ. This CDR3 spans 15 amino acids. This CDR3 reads CASSFAAGPDEKLFF. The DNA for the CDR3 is TGCGCCAGCAGCTTTGCAGCGGGGCCAGATGAAAAACTGTTTTTT. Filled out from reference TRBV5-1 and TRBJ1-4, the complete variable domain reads KAGVTQTPRYLIKTRGQQVTLSCSPISGHRSVSWYQQTPGQGLQFLFEYFSETQRNKGNFPGRFSGRQFSNSRSEMNVSTLELGDSALYLCASSFAAGPDEKLFFGSGTQLSVL.

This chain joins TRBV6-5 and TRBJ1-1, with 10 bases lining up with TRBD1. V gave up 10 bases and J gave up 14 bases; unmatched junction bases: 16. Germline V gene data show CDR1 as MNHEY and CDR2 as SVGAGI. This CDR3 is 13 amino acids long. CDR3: CAIRQGQGIEGFF. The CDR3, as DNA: TGTGCCATCAGGCAGGGACAGGGGATTGAGGGCTTCTTT.

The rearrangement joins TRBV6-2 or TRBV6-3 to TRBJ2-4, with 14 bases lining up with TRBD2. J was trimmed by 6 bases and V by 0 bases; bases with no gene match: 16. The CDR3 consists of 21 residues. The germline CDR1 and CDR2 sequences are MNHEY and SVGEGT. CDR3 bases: TGTGCCAGCAGTTACTCGGCCAGACTAGCGGGAGGGGGGCCTTTAAGAAACATTCAGTACTTC. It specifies CASSYSARLAGGGPLRNIQYF.